This T cell receptor beta chain was captured by sequencing in a study of technical replicates of blood from several donors. The CDR3 consists of 12 residues. The V gene lost 2 bases and the J gene lost 5 bases, with 6 bases spanning the gap. CDR1 is ENHRY and CDR2 is SYGVKD in the germline V gene. The data were produced by immunoSEQ multiplex PCR, yet TCRdb's version contains in-frame clones alone and is incomplete. The table has some 77,000 clones, 80% to 90% seen once. The TCR comes from a human donor in good health. Some clones in this sample may be carry-over from other donors' samples. The sample taken for sequencing was PBMCs. V is TRBV10-3 and J is TRBJ2-5, with D possibly being TRBD1 (6 bases). Here the CDR3 reads CAISEGGETQYF. The CDR3 nucleotides read TGTGCCATCAGTGAGGGGGGCGAGACCCAGTACTTC.